This TCR beta chain was retrieved from a study of T cell responses to AZD1222 COVID-19 vaccine. Study results and limitations: Repertoire sampling was restricted to post-peak T cell response timepoints. The study reported that nearly half of spike-specific TCRs target unmutated variant regions. Of the AZD1222 recipients, only 5 to 7 were seropositive at baseline.

Clones were sequenced by immunoSEQ multiplex PCR, and TCRdb holds only the in-frame ones, with some missing. The table records more than 70,000 clones, about nine tenths of them present only once. As for this clone: The antigen remains unidentified.

CDR1 is SGHTA and CDR2 is FQGNSA in the germline V gene. This CDR3 comprises 13 residues. The ends were cut back, 2 bases at V and 4 bases at J, with 8 bases in the middle. Second doses were pooled across both intervals (about 4 or about 12 weeks). The source is an adult who received the AZD1222 COVID-19 vaccine. The sample here was peripheral blood, taken 28 days after the second AZD1222 dose. The rearrangement links TRBV7-2 to TRBJ1-2, with a weak D call TRBD1 (5 bases). The CDR3 is CASSLPGTYGYTF. The CDR3 DNA reads TGTGCCAGCAGCTTACCAGGGACCTATGGCTACACCTTC.